Detailed here is one T cell receptor beta chain. The source of the sample is a study of cytotoxic CD8 clonotypes in ibrutinib-treated CLL. The CDR3 loop spans 16 amino acids. Per germline, CDR1 MNHEY and CDR2 SMNVEV (reference sequence). Trimming cost V 5 bases and J 5 bases, with 16 bases left between them. The intended depth for sequencing was 1 in 200,000 to 1 in 1 million T cells. TCRdb's table, derived via immunoSEQ multiplex PCR, lists solely in-frame clones and lacks some. Among 25,000 to 30,000 clones listed, almost 70% were seen once. The source is a human donor with chronic lymphocytic leukemia. The chain is built from TRBV27 and TRBJ1-6, with D maybe TRBD1 (6 bases). The sequencing used PBMCs, collected after 24 months of ibrutinib treatment. The CDR3 DNA follows: TGTGCCAGCAGTCCACAGGGACGGTTAAATAATTCACCCCTCCACTTT. This encodes CASSPQGRLNNSPLHF.